The 31 T cell receptor beta chains reported below all come from one sample, sequenced in a study of blood T cell repertoires in COVID-19. The assay was immunoSEQ multiplex PCR, and TCRdb's table has in-frame clones only and misses some. This sample has approximately 330,000 clones, with about 86% found just once. What was sequenced was PBMCs or T cells enriched from blood (not recorded which). Receptors originate from a woman aged 40 to 55 with acute COVID-19.

This rearrangement joins TRBV9 to TRBJ1-4; 10 bases fit TRBD1. Germline trimming cut 5 bases from V and 10 bases from J; bases unmatched to any gene: 8. CDR3 length: 14 residues. Germline CDR1 is SGDLS and CDR2 is YYNGEE. The CDR3, as DNA: TGTGCCAGCAGGGAGGGACAGGGGACGGGAAAACTGTTTTTT. Amino acid sequence: CASREGQGTGKLFF. Together with reference TRBV9 and TRBJ1-4, the CDR3 gives the full variable domain: DSGVTQTPKHLITATGQRVTLRCSPRSGDLSVYWYQQSLDQGLQFLIQYYNGEERAKGNILERFSAQQFPDLHSELNLSSLELGDSALYFCASREGQGTGKLFFGSGTQLSVL.

The V call is TRBV28, the J call TRBJ2-5, with 8 bases that match TRBD1. This CDR3 comprises 18 residues. Germline V lookup: CDR1 MDHEN, CDR2 SYDVKM. V lost 3 bases and J lost 1; bases outside the gene matches: 13. CDR3 sequence reads: CASSFRQGRTYTQETQYF. The CDR3 region has the DNA TGTGCCAGCAGTTTTAGACAGGGGCGCACCTACACCCAAGAGACCCAGTACTTC.

The chain combines TRBV4-1 with TRBJ2-3; D is ambiguous. Germline V CDR1 and CDR2: MGHRA, YSYEKL. The CDR3 length is 12 residues. Trimming left V 0 bases short and J 6 bases short, with 4 bases between. CDR3 protein: CASSQERDTQYF. In DNA, the CDR3 is TGCGCCAGCAGCCAAGAACGGGATACGCAGTATTTT.

This chain connects TRBV10-3 to TRBJ2-3, with 13 bases fitting TRBD2. This CDR3 contains 19 residues. J gave up 1 base and V 5 bases, and 12 bases lay outside the gene matches. The V gene's germline CDR1 is ENHRY and CDR2 SYGVKD. The CDR3 nucleotides are TGTGCCATCAGTAAAAACGCCCCTACTAGCGGGGGGGGCACAGATACGCAGTATTTT. It specifies CAISKNAPTSGGGTDTQYF.

CDR3 protein: CASSHTAGSGNEQFF. The CDR3 DNA is TGCGCCAGCAGCCACACAGCGGGCTCGGGCAATGAGCAGTTCTTC. V usage is TRBV4-1 and J usage is TRBJ2-1; D may be TRBD2 (6 bases). The CDR3 extends over 15 amino acids. Deletions cut 3 bases from V and 6 bases from J, with 15 bases between. The germline CDR1 and CDR2 sequences are MGHRA and YSYEKL.

This clone was observed a single time. The chain couples TRBV7-2 to TRBJ1-1, with D possibly matching TRBD1 (6 bases). Trimming pared 1 base from V and 1 base from J, leaving 13 bases between. Per the germline V gene, CDR1 is SGHTA and CDR2 is FQGNSA. The CDR3 has 16 amino acids. This chain's CDR3 is CASSLVGAGRNTEAFF. The CDR3 bases are TGTGCCAGCAGCTTAGTGGGGGCAGGGAGGAACACTGAAGCTTTCTTT.

The sample holds one count of this clone. The V and J genes are TRBV6-2 or TRBV6-3 and TRBJ2-3, with 7 bases lining up with TRBD1. V trimming: 5 bases; J trimming: 4 bases; junction bases outside the gene matches: 6. The CDR3 is made up of 14 amino acids. CDR1 and CDR2 (germline): MNHEY, SVGEGT. The CDR3 loop reads CASSHRQGPDTQYF. In DNA form, the CDR3 reads TGTGCCAGCAGTCACCGACAGGGACCAGATACGCAGTATTTT.

The chain couples TRBV14 to TRBJ1-4; maybe TRBD1 (6 bases). CDR3 size: 18 residues. The V end lost 4 bases, the J end lost 4 bases, and 22 bases lay between the germline ends. From germline, CDR1 is SGHDN and CDR2 FVKESK. CDR3 nucleotide sequence: TGTGCCAGCAGCCGGACGGGACAAGTCGCATGGGGTAATGAAAAACTGTTTTTT. This sequence encodes CASSRTGQVAWGNEKLFF. The whole variable domain, filled in from reference TRBV14 and TRBJ1-4, reads EAGVTQFPSHSVIEKGQTVTLRCDPISGHDNLYWYRRVMGKEIKFLLHFVKESKQDESGMPNNRFLAERTGGTYSTLKVQPAELEDSGVYFCASSRTGQVAWGNEKLFFGSGTQLSVL.

The rearrangement joins TRBV18 to TRBJ1-5, with TRBD1 matching 7 bases. The junction had 2 bases not matched to a gene; V was cut back by 3 bases and J by 0 bases. The CDR3 is made up of 15 amino acids. Germline loops: CDR1 KGHSH, CDR2 LQKENI. In DNA form, the CDR3 reads TGTGCCAGCTCACCGGGACAGATTAGCAATCAGCCCCAGCATTTT. Protein product: CASSPGQISNQPQHF.

This clone was recorded a few times. The chain is built from TRBV4-1 and TRBJ1-5, with TRBD1 matching 7 bases. The CDR3 extends over 16 amino acids. The V gene end was trimmed by 0 bases and the J gene end by 6 bases; junction bases not matched to a gene: 8. From germline, CDR1 is MGHRA and CDR2 YSYEKL. The CDR3 loop is CASSQEGGLGGQPQHF. The CDR3 nucleotides are TGCGCCAGCAGCCAAGAAGGGGGCCTGGGGGGTCAGCCCCAGCATTTT.

The chain couples TRBV27 to TRBJ2-2, with D perhaps matching TRBD2 (6 bases). The CDR3 totals 14 residues. Germline values: CDR1 MNHEY, CDR2 SMNVEV (reference sequence). Trimming removed 6 bases at V and 2 bases at J, with 10 bases between. CDR3 coding DNA: TGTGCCAGCAGCATAGGACTAAACACCGGGGAGCTGTTTTTT. Translating it yields CASSIGLNTGELFF.

The chain joins TRBV5-1 to TRBJ1-4, with 7 bases identical to TRBD1. With V trimmed by 4 bases and J by 0 bases, 3 bases remained unmatched. Germline lookup yields CDR1 SGHRS and CDR2 YFSETQ. The CDR3 is 15 amino acids. The CDR3 DNA reads TGCGCCAGCAGCACGCAGGGGGCAACTAATGAAAAACTGTTTTTT. Its protein product is CASSTQGATNEKLFF.

The chain carries TRBV24-1 and TRBJ2-1, with a possible D match to TRBD2 (5 bases). Germline lookup yields CDR1 KGHDR and CDR2 SFDVKD. The CDR3 extends over 19 amino acids. Trimming left V 0 bases short and J 0 bases short, with 17 bases between. Written as DNA, the CDR3 is TGTGCCACCAGTGATTTGGTGGGAGCCGGATCGAGCTCCTACAATGAGCAGTTCTTC. It translates to CATSDLVGAGSSSYNEQFF.

This rearrangement joins TRBV27 to TRBJ2-7, with TRBD1 matching 9 bases. The CDR3 runs 14 residues. V shed 6 bases and J 5 bases; nucleotides not matched to a gene: 8. The germline V gene encodes CDR1 MNHEY and CDR2 SMNVEV (reference sequence). The CDR3 DNA is TGTGCCAGCAGCCCACAGGGGGCGCTGAACGAGCAGTACTTC. Residues: CASSPQGALNEQYF.

The V call is TRBV6-5, the J call TRBJ1-4; the D is unclear. V gave up 5 bases and J gave up 0 bases, with 7 bases separating them. The CDR3 runs 14 residues. Germline lookup yields CDR1 MNHEY and CDR2 SVGAGI. For the CDR3, the DNA is TGTGCCAGCAGTACGGGGACAACTAATGAAAAACTGTTTTTT. Amino acid sequence: CASSTGTTNEKLFF.

The chain carries TRBV19 and TRBJ1-2; D is possibly TRBD1 (6 bases). Per germline, CDR1 LNHDA and CDR2 SQIVND (reference sequence). Trimming took off 2 bases at V and 4 bases at J, with 11 bases between the two ends. The CDR3 totals 14 residues. The CDR3 region has the DNA TGTGCCAGTAGTATAAGACAGGCTTCCTATGGCTACACCTTC. Its translation is CASSIRQASYGYTF. The whole variable domain, remainder taken from reference TRBV19 and TRBJ1-2, is DGGITQSPKYLFRKEGQNVTLSCEQNLNHDAMYWYRQDPGQGLRLIYYSQIVNDFQKGDIAEGYSVSREKKESFPLTVTSAQKNPTAFYLCASSIRQASYGYTFGSGTRLTVV.

V usage is TRBV19 and J usage is TRBJ1-6; 8 bases are a match to TRBD1. This CDR3 spans 16 amino acids. Trimming removed 5 bases from V and 7 bases from J; junction bases left unmatched: 10. CDR1 is LNHDA and CDR2 is SQIVND in the germline V gene (reference sequence). CDR3 region: CASSRETGTGNSPLHF. The CDR3 DNA sequence: TGTGCCAGTAGTCGTGAGACCGGGACAGGAAATTCACCCCTCCACTTT.

This chain links TRBV5-1 with TRBJ1-2; the match to TRBD1 covers 10 bases. Germline V lookup: CDR1 SGHRS, CDR2 YFSETQ. CDR3 length: 14 residues. With 0 bases clipped from V and 5 bases from J, the junction kept 1 base outside the gene matches. The CDR3 sequence: CASSLEGQGYGYTF. In nucleotides, the CDR3 is TGCGCCAGCAGCTTGGAGGGACAGGGGTATGGCTACACCTTC.

The table lists this clone with a count of one. V gene TRBV11-3 combines with J gene TRBJ2-7, with TRBD1 as a possible D gene (5 bases). Germline V gene lookup returns CDR1 SGHNT and CDR2 YENEEA. This CDR3 spans 18 amino acids. The V and J ends lost 1 base and 3 bases respectively, with 22 bases between them. The CDR3, as DNA: TGTGCCAGCAGCTTAGTGAGGCCCCGGACAAGGGGAATCTACGAGCAGTACTTC. Translation gives CASSLVRPRTRGIYEQYF. Full variable domain (rest looked up from reference TRBV11-3 and TRBJ2-7): EAGVVQSPRYKIIEKKQPVAFWCNPISGHNTLYWYLQNLGQGPELLIRYENEEAVDDSQLPKDRFSAERLKGVDSTLKIQPAELGDSAVYLCASSLVRPRTRGIYEQYFGPGTRLTVT.

The rearrangement uses TRBV19 and TRBJ1-5, with D unclear. CDR3 size: 11 residues. Germline loops: CDR1 LNHDA, CDR2 SQIVND (reference sequence). Trimming left V 10 bases short and J 14 bases short, with 18 bases between. The CDR3 DNA reads as TGTGCCACCGGAGACGGATCTCCCAAGCATTTT. Its translation: CATGDGSPKHF.

The rearrangement links TRBV10-3 to TRBJ1-3; a possible D gene is TRBD1 (6 bases). Looked up from germline, CDR1 is ENHRY and CDR2 is SYGVKD. This CDR3 contains 14 residues. V gave up 5 bases and J gave up 3 bases, with 11 bases separating them. As DNA, the CDR3 is TGTGCCATCAGTACACAGGGATTTGGAAACACCATATATTTT. Residues: CAISTQGFGNTIYF.

This chain uses TRBV2 with TRBJ1-3; D ambiguous. CDR3 length: 15 amino acids. Trimming pared 4 bases from V and 7 bases from J, leaving 17 bases between. Per the germline V gene, CDR1 is SNHLY and CDR2 is FYNNEI. CDR3 sequence (DNA): TGTGCCAGCAGTGGACATACAAGTGTGGGTAACACCATATATTTT. Protein product: CASSGHTSVGNTIYF.

The rearrangement joins TRBV7-6 to TRBJ2-7, with D possibly being TRBD2 (6 bases). V lost 5 bases, J lost 2 bases, and 19 bases lay in between. The CDR3 totals 16 residues. The germline V gene has CDR1 SGHVS and CDR2 FNYEAQ. CDR3 bases: TGTGCCAGCAGCCTCATCGGCAGAGGGAGGCCCTACGAGCAGTACTTC. Translating it yields CASSLIGRGRPYEQYF.

V is TRBV7-9 and J is TRBJ1-6, with D perhaps matching TRBD1 (5 bases). Germline loops: CDR1 SEHNR, CDR2 FQNEAQ (reference sequence). Trimming removed 3 bases at V and 4 bases at J, with 7 bases between. The CDR3 loop spans 14 amino acids. This CDR3 is CASSLAGYNSPLHF. The DNA for the CDR3 is TGTGCCAGCAGCTTGGCAGGGTATAATTCACCCCTCCACTTT.

The chain links TRBV10-3 to TRBJ1-6, with a weak D call TRBD1 (5 bases). The CDR3 has 15 residues. The V end lost 8 bases, the J end lost 8 bases, and 19 bases lay between the germline ends. The germline gives CDR1 ENHRY, CDR2 SYGVKD. The CDR3 spells CAIQGSKLRDSPLHF. The CDR3 DNA follows: TGTGCCATCCAGGGTTCAAAACTAAGGGATTCACCCCTCCACTTT.

The genes are TRBV9 and TRBJ1-6; D uncertain. Germline V gene lookup returns CDR1 SGDLS and CDR2 YYNGEE. V lost 5 bases and J lost 13, with 13 bases in between. The CDR3 is 12 amino acids. The CDR3 region has the DNA TGTGCCAGCAGGGGAGAAATTGGGCCCCTCCACTTT. Translated: CASRGEIGPLHF.

The V and J genes are TRBV2 and TRBJ2-5; a weak D match, TRBD2 (7 bases). This CDR3 comprises 18 residues. The germline V gene has CDR1 SNHLY and CDR2 FYNNEI. Between the trimmed V and J ends, which lost 8 bases and 4 bases, there was a span of 29 bases. The CDR3 protein is CASLPQTGGAGGPETQYF. CDR3 nucleotide sequence: TGTGCCAGCCTCCCCCAGACGGGCGGGGCCGGGGGGCCAGAGACCCAGTACTTC.

This chain links TRBV19 with TRBJ2-4; 9 bases align to TRBD1. The CDR3 is made up of 18 amino acids. CDR1 and CDR2 (germline): LNHDA, SQIVND (reference sequence). J gave up 2 bases and V 2 bases, and 10 bases lay outside the gene matches. This chain's CDR3 is CASSITFRTGEPKNIQYF. For the CDR3, the DNA is TGTGCCAGTAGTATAACTTTTAGGACAGGGGAGCCCAAAAACATTCAGTACTTC. Full variable domain (remainder filled in from reference TRBV19 and TRBJ2-4): DGGITQSPKYLFRKEGQNVTLSCEQNLNHDAMYWYRQDPGQGLRLIYYSQIVNDFQKGDIAEGYSVSREKKESFPLTVTSAQKNPTAFYLCASSITFRTGEPKNIQYFGAGTRLSVL.

This chain joins TRBV23-1 and TRBJ1-1, with 7 positions matching TRBD1. TRBV23-1 is reported as an ORF; its role is uncertain. Trimming cost V 1 base and J 3 bases; bases outside gene matches: 8. The CDR3 extends over 16 amino acids. The CDR3 loop reads CASSQFVRGRHTEAFF. The CDR3 nucleotides are TGCGCCAGCAGTCAATTCGTCAGGGGGAGGCACACTGAAGCTTTCTTT.

The chain joins TRBV4-2 to TRBJ2-3; D might be TRBD2 (6 bases). The CDR3 totals 18 residues. With 4 bases removed from V and 1 base from J, the gap between germline ends came to 21 bases. Germline V CDR1 and CDR2: LGHNA, YNFKEQ. The CDR3 region has the DNA TGTGCCAGCAGCCTAACCGGGAGTAAAGGGTTGGGCACAGATACGCAGTATTTT. Protein: CASSLTGSKGLGTDTQYF.

This sequence joins TRBV5-1 and TRBJ2-7; 10 bases agree with TRBD2. In germline, CDR1 is SGHRS, CDR2 YFSETQ. With 0 bases clipped from V and 2 bases from J, the junction kept 5 bases outside the gene matches. The CDR3 is 16 amino acids. The DNA for the CDR3 is TGCGCCAGCAGCTTGGGACTAGCGGGCCCGACCTACGAGCAGTACTTC. Its protein is CASSLGLAGPTYEQYF.